These 21 T cell receptor beta chains were all obtained from the same sample, sequenced in a study of PD-L1 blockade in urothelial cancer. The table came from immunoSEQ multiplex PCR; TCRdb's copy has only in-frame clones and leaves some out. The repertoire holds fewer than 50,000 clones, with 90% as singletons. The sample in question was PBMCs, obtained around atezolizumab (anti-PD-L1) treatment. These receptors originate from a man aged 70-80 years with urothelial cancer.

The chain uses TRBV1 and TRBJ2-7; the tabulated D call, TRBD2, remains unverified against the DNA. TRBV1 is designated a pseudogene. This CDR3 is built from 15 residues. The DNA for the CDR3 is TGCACCAGCAGCCCTAGAGGTTCCCACAACTACGAGCAGTACTTC. Protein sequence: CTSSPRGSHNYEQYF.

This sequence joins TRBV7-3 and TRBJ2-5, with TRBD2 as a possible D gene (6 bases). The V gene lost 5 bases and the J gene lost 3 bases, with 13 bases spanning the gap. The CDR3 totals 14 residues. Germline CDR1 SGHTA, CDR2 FQGTGA. The DNA of the CDR3 is TGTGCCAGCAGCCTCCCCTTAGCGGAAGAGACCCAGTACTTC. Encoded protein: CASSLPLAEETQYF.

This clone was recorded only once. The chain carries TRBV5-1 and TRBJ2-3, with 8 positions matching TRBD2. V lost 4 bases and J lost 6; bases outside the gene matches: 10. CDR3 size: 15 residues. In germline, CDR1 is SGHRS, CDR2 YFSETQ. The CDR3 is CASSVDGTSKDTQYF. CDR3 in DNA: TGCGCCAGCAGCGTGGACGGGACTAGTAAGGATACGCAGTATTTT.

The gene calls are TRBV11-2 and TRBJ2-1; 13 positions match TRBD2. V lost 6 bases to trimming and J lost 9 bases; unmatched junction nucleotides: 8. Germline values: CDR1 SGHAT, CDR2 FQNNGV. The CDR3 has 15 amino acids. The CDR3 nucleotides are TGTGCCAGCAGATCCGGGACTAGCGGGAAAAGTGAGCAGTTCTTC. This translates into CASRSGTSGKSEQFF.

The chain carries TRBV18 and TRBJ2-5; no definite D call. In germline, CDR1 is KGHSH, CDR2 LQKENI. There are 12 residues in the CDR3. Trimming took 3 bases from V and 0 from J, leaving 2 bases between them. CDR3 in DNA: TGTGCCAGCTCACCTAACCAAGAGACCCAGTACTTC. It translates to CASSPNQETQYF.

This chain joins TRBV18 and TRBJ1-1; 9 positions agree with TRBD1. The V gene end was trimmed by 3 bases and the J gene end by 3 bases; junction bases not matched to a gene: 5. CDR1 is KGHSH, CDR2 LQKENI, per germline. CDR3 size: 15 residues. The CDR3 DNA sequence: TGTGCCAGCTCACCCCGGACAGGGGACCACACTGAAGCTTTCTTT. Translated: CASSPRTGDHTEAFF.

This chain connects TRBV5-4 to TRBJ2-1; 11 bases match TRBD2. V was pared by 4 bases and J by 3 bases, with 3 bases of the junction left unmatched. Germline V gene lookup returns CDR1 SGHNT and CDR2 YYREEE (reference sequence). The CDR3 has 15 amino acids. The CDR3 nucleotides read TGTGCCAGCAGCCCTGGACTAGCGGGCTACAATGAGCAGTTCTTC. Amino acids: CASSPGLAGYNEQFF.

The V and J genes are TRBV19 and TRBJ2-3, with 10 bases matching TRBD2. The CDR3 has 15 amino acids. Germline values: CDR1 LNHDA, CDR2 SQIVND (reference sequence). V lost 6 bases to trimming and J lost 4 bases; unmatched junction nucleotides: 7. The chain's CDR3 is CASSTLAGVADTQYF. The CDR3, as DNA: TGTGCCAGTAGCACTCTAGCGGGAGTTGCAGATACGCAGTATTTT.

The table lists this clone with a count of one. This rearrangement joins TRBV19 to TRBJ2-6; weak D call: TRBD1 (5 bases). V lost 2 bases and J lost 2, with 13 bases in between. The germline V gene encodes CDR1 LNHDA and CDR2 SQIVND (reference sequence). The CDR3 loop spans 17 amino acids. CDR3 in DNA: TGTGCCAGTAGTATACTCCAGGGTAAGGCTGGGGCCAACGTCCTGACTTTC. Its translation: CASSILQGKAGANVLTF.

This clone has only one observation. The chain carries TRBV28 and TRBJ1-3, with D hard to call. Germline CDR1 reads MDHEN; CDR2 reads SYDVKM. The CDR3 is 14 residues long. Trimming took 3 bases from V and 1 from J, leaving 7 bases between them. CDR3 loop: CASSLSSSGNTIYF. CDR3 in DNA: TGTGCCAGCAGTTTGTCGAGTTCTGGAAACACCATATATTTT.

The V call is TRBV6-5, the J call TRBJ1-2; 10 nucleotides line up with TRBD1. V was pared by 0 bases and J by 10 bases, with 11 bases of the junction left unmatched. The CDR3 extends over 16 amino acids. Germline V CDR1 and CDR2: MNHEY, SVGAGI. Written as DNA, the CDR3 is TGTGCCAGCAGTTACTCCGGGACAGGGGCGCCTCGGGACTACACCTTC. Translation gives CASSYSGTGAPRDYTF.

The V and J genes are TRBV19 and TRBJ2-7; a weak D match, TRBD1 (5 bases). V shed 1 base and J shed 0 bases, with 10 bases lying between them. CDR3 length equals 15 residues. The V gene's germline CDR1 is LNHDA and CDR2 SQIVND (reference sequence). CDR3 sequence (DNA): TGTGCCAGTAGTATAGGGGGCAGAGCCTCCTACGAGCAGTACTTC. Amino acids: CASSIGGRASYEQYF.

The V call is TRBV4-2, the J call TRBJ1-4; 8 nucleotides match TRBD1. Germline loops: CDR1 LGHNA, CDR2 YNFKEQ. Trimming removed 2 bases from V and 8 bases from J; junction bases left unmatched: 10. The CDR3 spans 16 residues. The CDR3 bases are TGTGCCAGCAGCCAACAAGGACAGGGTCTAGGGGAAAAACTGTTTTTT. Residues: CASSQQGQGLGEKLFF.

The V gene is TRBV19, the J gene TRBJ2-1; D perhaps matches TRBD1 (6 bases). Trimming shortened V by 3 bases and J by 2 bases, and 11 bases separated the two germline ends. The germline CDR1 and CDR2 sequences are LNHDA and SQIVND (reference sequence). CDR3 length: 15 amino acids. CDR3: CASSIRQAPYNEQFF. The CDR3 nucleotides are TGTGCCAGTAGTATCCGACAGGCCCCCTACAATGAGCAGTTCTTC.

The chain joins TRBV18 to TRBJ1-1; possible D gene TRBD1, 6 bases. The CDR3 runs 15 residues. The germline gives CDR1 KGHSH, CDR2 LQKENI. Trimming removed 3 bases from V and 1 base from J, with 12 bases in between. CDR3 sequence (DNA): TGTGCCAGCTCACCTCTGGACAGTGGGAACACTGAAGCTTTCTTT. Translation: CASSPLDSGNTEAFF.

The rearrangement joins TRBV10-1 to TRBJ2-2; 7 nucleotides align to TRBD2. CDR3 length: 13 amino acids. The germline CDR1 and CDR2 sequences are WNHNN and SYGVQD (reference sequence). With 7 bases clipped from V and 6 bases from J, the junction kept 5 bases outside the gene matches. In nucleotides, the CDR3 is TGCGCCAGCAACGCCGCGGGAGCCGGGGAGCTGTTTTTT. It is translated as CASNAAGAGELFF.

The rearrangement links TRBV5-1 to TRBJ2-7, with TRBD2 matching over 7 bases. Germline V gene data show CDR1 as SGHRS and CDR2 as YFSETQ. V gave up 1 base and J gave up 3 bases; unmatched junction bases: 7. This CDR3 has 15 residues. The CDR3 spells CASSLMGEGRYEQYF. DNA for the CDR3: TGCGCCAGCAGCTTGATGGGGGAGGGCCGCTACGAGCAGTACTTC.

This chain joins TRBV10-3 and TRBJ1-3; weak D call: TRBD1 (6 bases). The CDR3 extends over 15 amino acids. Germline V gene lookup returns CDR1 ENHRY and CDR2 SYGVKD. Deletions cut 3 bases from V and 5 bases from J, with 14 bases between. The CDR3 protein is CAISEVSGERNTIYF. Written as DNA, the CDR3 is TGTGCCATCAGTGAAGTTTCAGGGGAACGAAACACCATATATTTT.

The chain combines TRBV28 with TRBJ2-3; the match to TRBD2 covers 11 bases. CDR1 is MDHEN, CDR2 SYDVKM, per germline. V dropped 3 bases and J dropped 0; count of bases not matched to a gene: 5. This CDR3 comprises 17 residues. CDR3 nucleotide sequence: TGTGCCAGCAGTTTTTCACTAGCGGGGGCCAGCACAGATACGCAGTATTTT. Its protein product is CASSFSLAGASTDTQYF.

This chain joins TRBV20-1 and TRBJ2-1; D unresolved. Per germline, CDR1 DFQATT and CDR2 SNEGSKA (reference sequence). This CDR3 comprises 11 residues. The ends were cut back, 5 bases at V and 7 bases at J, with 9 bases in the middle. The CDR3 region is CSAPNRNEQFF. As DNA, the CDR3 is TGCAGTGCTCCGAATAGAAATGAGCAGTTCTTC.

In regard to this clone: The junction departs from germline at one end; a sequencing error may be responsible. The CDR3 nucleotides are TGTGCCAGCAGTTTGCAGGAGGGGTCCTCGCACTTC. Its protein product is CASSLQEGSSHF. The chain is built from TRBV28 and TRBJ2-7; maybe TRBD2 (6 bases). Germline V gene sequence: CDR1 MDHEN, CDR2 SYDVKM. This CDR3 contains 12 residues.